Listed below are T cell receptor beta chains from one sample, sequenced in a study of T cell responses to AZD1222 COVID-19 vaccine. The table came from immunoSEQ multiplex PCR; TCRdb's copy has only in-frame clones and leaves some out. The sample lists 90,000 to 150,000 clones, 87% seen once, with approximately 1.3% in the top ten. The specimen was peripheral blood, collected on day 0 of AZD1222 vaccination. The receptors shown here come from an adult in good health. CDR3s include the opening cysteine and the closing phenylalanine or tryptophan. The D gene is left open where the match is weak. Where a row states a size, it is once, few, many or the class of an expanded clone; other rows omit it.

CDR3 length: 13
clone size: .
V gene: TRBV23-1
D gene: .
J gene: TRBJ2-1
CDR3 DNA: TGCGCCAGCAAGTCATGGAGTTTTAATGAGCAGTTCTTC
CDR3 protein: CASKSWSFNEQFF

CDR3 length: 13
clone size: .
V gene: TRBV3-1/TRBV3-2
D gene: .
J gene: TRBJ1-6
CDR3 DNA: TGTGCCAGCAGCCGGCAAGGGGGTTCACCCCTCCACTTT
CDR3 protein: CASSRQGGSPLHF

CDR3 length: 14
clone size: .
V gene: TRBV14
D gene: .
J gene: TRBJ1-1
CDR3 DNA: TGTGCCAGCCGAGCTGACAGCTCTCTCACTGAAGCTTTCTTT
CDR3 protein: CASRADSSLTEAFF

CDR3 length: 16
clone size: few
V gene: TRBV3-1/TRBV3-2
D gene: .
J gene: TRBJ1-6
CDR3 DNA: TGTGCCAGCAGCCAAGATCTGGCTGGTATCGGTTCACCCCTCCACTTT
CDR3 protein: CASSQDLAGIGSPLHF

CDR3 length: 14
clone size: .
V gene: TRBV7-2
D gene: TRBD1
J gene: TRBJ1-6
CDR3 DNA: TGTGCCAGCAGCTTGGAACAGGGGAGGTCACCCCTCCACTTT
CDR3 protein: CASSLEQGRSPLHF

CDR3 length: 14
clone size: .
V gene: TRBV4-2
D gene: .
J gene: TRBJ1-2
CDR3 DNA: TGTGCCAGCAGCCAAGGAGGAGTGAACTATGGCTACACCTTC
CDR3 protein: CASSQGGVNYGYTF

CDR3 length: 15
clone size: .
V gene: TRBV27
D gene: .
J gene: TRBJ1-1
CDR3 DNA: TGTGCCAGCAGTTTGTTCTCGGGCGCGAACACTGAAGCTTTCTTT
CDR3 protein: CASSLFSGANTEAFF

CDR3 length: 16
clone size: .
V gene: TRBV5-5
D gene: TRBD1
J gene: TRBJ1-4
CDR3 DNA: TGTGCCAGCAGCCGATTGCCGGGACAGAGCAATGAAAAACTGTTTTTT
CDR3 protein: CASSRLPGQSNEKLFF

CDR3 length: 11
clone size: .
V gene: TRBV19
D gene: .
J gene: TRBJ1-1
CDR3 DNA: TGTGCCAGTAATGTGGGGGAAGAAGCTTTCTTT
CDR3 protein: CASNVGEEAFF

CDR3 length: 15
clone size: .
V gene: TRBV27
D gene: TRBD2
J gene: TRBJ2-1
CDR3 DNA: TGTGCCAGCAGATCGAGCGGGGGGCCTTACAATAAGCAGTTCTTC
CDR3 protein: CASRSSGGPYNKQFF

CDR3 length: 14
clone size: .
V gene: TRBV19
D gene: .
J gene: TRBJ2-1
CDR3 DNA: TGTGCCAGTAGCCCAGGGGGGGTTTACAATGAGCAGTTCTTC
CDR3 protein: CASSPGGVYNEQFF

CDR3 length: 12
clone size: few
V gene: TRBV7-9
D gene: .
J gene: TRBJ2-7
CDR3 DNA: TGTGCCAGCAGCCGGGGTTCCTACGAGCAGTACTTC
CDR3 protein: CASSRGSYEQYF

CDR3 length: 16
clone size: .
V gene: TRBV27
D gene: TRBD2
J gene: TRBJ2-7
CDR3 DNA: TGTGCCAGCAGTGCTAGCGGGGGGGCCGTCGGCTACGAGCAGTACTTC
CDR3 protein: CASSASGGAVGYEQYF

CDR3 length: 15
clone size: .
V gene: TRBV4-1
D gene: TRBD1
J gene: TRBJ1-1
CDR3 DNA: TGCGCCAGCAGCCCCGGGACAGGGAAGGCCCCTGAAGCTTTCTTT
CDR3 protein: CASSPGTGKAPEAFF

CDR3 length: 15
clone size: .
V gene: TRBV4-1
D gene: .
J gene: TRBJ2-1
CDR3 DNA: TGCGCCAGCAGCCAAGAGCGGGGGCCTTACAATGAGCAGTTCTTC
CDR3 protein: CASSQERGPYNEQFF

CDR3 length: 17
clone size: few
V gene: TRBV14
D gene: .
J gene: TRBJ1-2
CDR3 DNA: TGTGCCAGCAGCCCGCTTTTACTGACCGCCGAGGGATATGGCTACACCTTC
CDR3 protein: CASSPLLLTAEGYGYTF

CDR3 length: 14
clone size: .
V gene: TRBV7-9
D gene: .
J gene: TRBJ1-5
CDR3 DNA: TGTGCCAGCAGCTTAGTTGGGACCAATCAGCCCCAGCATTTT
CDR3 protein: CASSLVGTNQPQHF

CDR3 length: 13
clone size: .
V gene: TRBV19
D gene: .
J gene: TRBJ1-1
CDR3 DNA: TGTGCCAGTAGCGAGGGGGTGGGCACTGAAGCTTTCTTT
CDR3 protein: CASSEGVGTEAFF

CDR3 length: 12
clone size: once
V gene: TRBV29-1
D gene: .
J gene: TRBJ2-5
CDR3 DNA: TGCGCGAAGGGGGAGCCGGGAGAGACCCAGTACTTC
CDR3 protein: CAKGEPGETQYF

CDR3 length: 14
clone size: .
V gene: TRBV7-2
D gene: .
J gene: TRBJ2-2
CDR3 DNA: TGTGCCAGCAGCTCTAGGGGGGGAACCGGGGAGCTGTTTTTT
CDR3 protein: CASSSRGGTGELFF

CDR3 length: 16
clone size: .
V gene: TRBV18
D gene: .
J gene: TRBJ1-5
CDR3 DNA: TGTGCCAGCTCACCACTTCATGCAGGGTTGGATCAGCCCCAGCATTTT
CDR3 protein: CASSPLHAGLDQPQHF

CDR3 length: 14
clone size: .
V gene: TRBV10-1
D gene: .
J gene: TRBJ1-2
CDR3 DNA: TGCGCCAGCAGTGTCGGCCGCGGGGGAGATGGCTACACCTTC
CDR3 protein: CASSVGRGGDGYTF

CDR3 length: 11
clone size: .
V gene: TRBV20-1
D gene: .
J gene: TRBJ2-7
CDR3 DNA: TGCAGTGCGGGCGGGCCAGGCGAGCAGTACTTC
CDR3 protein: CSAGGPGEQYF

CDR3 length: 15
clone size: .
V gene: TRBV11-2
D gene: .
J gene: TRBJ2-7
CDR3 DNA: TGTGCCAGCAGCTTATCGACAGGACCATCCTACGAGCAGTACTTC
CDR3 protein: CASSLSTGPSYEQYF

CDR3 length: 11
clone size: .
V gene: TRBV4-1
D gene: .
J gene: TRBJ1-2
CDR3 DNA: TGCGCCAGCAGCCAGGGGACAACCTACACCTTC
CDR3 protein: CASSQGTTYTF

CDR3 length: 16
clone size: once
V gene: TRBV19
D gene: .
J gene: TRBJ1-5
CDR3 DNA: TGTGCCAGTAGTATGGCGGCCCGGTATAGCAATCAGCCCCAGCATTTT
CDR3 protein: CASSMAARYSNQPQHF

CDR3 length: 16
clone size: .
V gene: TRBV19
D gene: .
J gene: TRBJ1-5
CDR3 DNA: TGTGCCAGTATAAAGGACAGCTCCTTTAGCAATCAGCCCCAGCATTTT
CDR3 protein: CASIKDSSFSNQPQHF

CDR3 length: 16
clone size: .
V gene: TRBV27
D gene: TRBD1
J gene: TRBJ1-2
CDR3 DNA: TGTGCCAGCAGTTCTGAAATGCAGGGGGCGCGATATGGCTACACCTTC
CDR3 protein: CASSSEMQGARYGYTF

CDR3 length: 14
clone size: .
V gene: TRBV2
D gene: .
J gene: TRBJ1-3
CDR3 DNA: TGTGCCAGCAGTGATACCCGGCCCCAAAACACCATATATTTT
CDR3 protein: CASSDTRPQNTIYF

CDR3 length: 14
clone size: .
V gene: TRBV7-9
D gene: TRBD1
J gene: TRBJ1-5
CDR3 DNA: TGTGCCAGCACCTCAGGGGGCGCGAATCAGCCCCAGCATTTT
CDR3 protein: CASTSGGANQPQHF

CDR3 length: 14
clone size: .
V gene: TRBV5-1
D gene: TRBD1
J gene: TRBJ1-2
CDR3 DNA: TGCGCCAGCAGCCCAGACAGGGGGCTCGGTGGCTACACCTTC
CDR3 protein: CASSPDRGLGGYTF

CDR3 length: 15
clone size: .
V gene: TRBV9
D gene: TRBD2
J gene: TRBJ2-7
CDR3 DNA: TGTGCCAGCAGCGTAGCGGGGGGACCTCCCTACGAGCAGTACTTC
CDR3 protein: CASSVAGGPPYEQYF

CDR3 length: 16
clone size: .
V gene: TRBV4-1
D gene: .
J gene: TRBJ2-3
CDR3 DNA: TGCGCCAGCAGCCAAGAGGAAAGGGGCGGCACAGATACGCAGTATTTT
CDR3 protein: CASSQEERGGTDTQYF

CDR3 length: 15
clone size: .
V gene: TRBV5-1
D gene: TRBD2
J gene: TRBJ2-5
CDR3 DNA: TGCGCCAGCAGCTCGCTACTAGCGGGGGTGGAGACCCAGTACTTC
CDR3 protein: CASSSLLAGVETQYF

CDR3 length: 16
clone size: .
V gene: TRBV5-1
D gene: TRBD2
J gene: TRBJ2-1
CDR3 DNA: TGCGCCAGCAGCTTGTCTAGCGGGGGCTCCTACAATGAGCAGTTCTTC
CDR3 protein: CASSLSSGGSYNEQFF

CDR3 length: 14
clone size: .
V gene: TRBV5-4
D gene: .
J gene: TRBJ1-2
CDR3 DNA: TGTGCCAGCAGCTTACAGGGAGCCAACTATGGCTACACCTTC
CDR3 protein: CASSLQGANYGYTF

CDR3 length: 14
clone size: once
V gene: TRBV5-1
D gene: .
J gene: TRBJ2-5
CDR3 DNA: TGCGCCAGCAGTTTTCAGGGGCCTCCAGAGACCCAGTACTTC
CDR3 protein: CASSFQGPPETQYF

CDR3 length: 12
clone size: .
V gene: TRBV6-5
D gene: .
J gene: TRBJ1-3
CDR3 DNA: TGTGCCAGCATGTCAACTGGAAACACCATATATTTT
CDR3 protein: CASMSTGNTIYF

CDR3 length: 16
clone size: .
V gene: TRBV5-4
D gene: .
J gene: TRBJ2-2
CDR3 DNA: TGTGCCAGCAGCTTGGGACAGCCAAGGATAACCGGGGAGCTGTTTTTT
CDR3 protein: CASSLGQPRITGELFF

CDR3 length: 12
clone size: .
V gene: TRBV19
D gene: .
J gene: TRBJ1-4
CDR3 DNA: TGTGCCAGTACAGGGACGAATGAAAAACTGTTTTTT
CDR3 protein: CASTGTNEKLFF

CDR3 length: 14
clone size: .
V gene: TRBV6-2/TRBV6-3
D gene: .
J gene: TRBJ1-3
CDR3 DNA: TGTGCCAGCAGTTACGGCCAGAACAGAAACACCATATATTTT
CDR3 protein: CASSYGQNRNTIYF

CDR3 length: 14
clone size: .
V gene: TRBV11-1
D gene: .
J gene: TRBJ1-1
CDR3 DNA: TGTGCCAGCAGCTCCCGATTGACGACAGCTGAAGCTTTCTTT
CDR3 protein: CASSSRLTTAEAFF

CDR3 length: 15
clone size: .
V gene: TRBV3-1/TRBV3-2
D gene: .
J gene: TRBJ2-5
CDR3 DNA: TGTGCCAGCAGCCAAGATCTAGGACGATGGGAGACCCAGTACTTC
CDR3 protein: CASSQDLGRWETQYF

CDR3 length: 12
clone size: .
V gene: TRBV6-5
D gene: .
J gene: TRBJ2-5
CDR3 DNA: TGTGCCAGCAGGGGGGTTAGGGAGACCCAGTACTTC
CDR3 protein: CASRGVRETQYF

CDR3 length: 16
clone size: .
V gene: TRBV6-4
D gene: .
J gene: TRBJ2-3
CDR3 DNA: TGTGCCAGCAGTGACTTCAGATGGGGGATTGCAGATACGCAGTATTTT
CDR3 protein: CASSDFRWGIADTQYF

CDR3 length: 13
clone size: .
V gene: TRBV5-1
D gene: TRBD1
J gene: TRBJ2-7
CDR3 DNA: TGCGCCAGCAGCCGGGACAGGGAAGGCGAGCAGTACTTC
CDR3 protein: CASSRDREGEQYF

CDR3 length: 14
clone size: .
V gene: TRBV5-1
D gene: .
J gene: TRBJ2-7
CDR3 DNA: TGCGCCAGCAGCCTAGGGACCGCCGGAGACGAGCAGTACTTC
CDR3 protein: CASSLGTAGDEQYF

CDR3 length: 14
clone size: .
V gene: TRBV5-1
D gene: .
J gene: TRBJ1-1
CDR3 DNA: TGCGCCAGCAGCTTGACAGGGATGAACACTGAAGCTTTCTTT
CDR3 protein: CASSLTGMNTEAFF

CDR3 length: 13
clone size: .
V gene: TRBV4-2
D gene: .
J gene: TRBJ1-1
CDR3 DNA: TGTGCCAGCAGCCAAGTAATGACCACTGAAGCTTTCTTT
CDR3 protein: CASSQVMTTEAFF

CDR3 length: 16
clone size: .
V gene: TRBV18
D gene: TRBD1
J gene: TRBJ1-5
CDR3 DNA: TGTGCCAGCTCACCGGGACAGATAGGACTTAGGCAGCCCCAGCATTTT
CDR3 protein: CASSPGQIGLRQPQHF

CDR3 length: 18
clone size: .
V gene: TRBV4-1
D gene: .
J gene: TRBJ2-6
CDR3 DNA: TGCGCCAGCAGCCCCTTCGAAGGACTGACCCCCGGGGCCAACGTCCTGACTTTC
CDR3 protein: CASSPFEGLTPGANVLTF

CDR3 length: 17
clone size: few
V gene: TRBV7-9
D gene: TRBD1
J gene: TRBJ2-2
CDR3 DNA: TGTGCCAGCAGCTCAGGGGGCGGGACAGACTTCACCGGGGAGCTGTTTTTT
CDR3 protein: CASSSGGGTDFTGELFF

CDR3 length: 12
clone size: once
V gene: TRBV5-8
D gene: .
J gene: TRBJ1-2
CDR3 DNA: TGTGCCAGCAGCAATCGTCACTATGGCTACACCTTC
CDR3 protein: CASSNRHYGYTF

CDR3 length: 15
clone size: .
V gene: TRBV7-2
D gene: .
J gene: TRBJ1-2
CDR3 DNA: TGTGCCAGCAGCTTAGTGAGGTCTCGGGACTATGGCTACACCTTC
CDR3 protein: CASSLVRSRDYGYTF

CDR3 length: 12
clone size: .
V gene: TRBV30
D gene: .
J gene: TRBJ2-7
CDR3 DNA: TGTGCCTGGAGATCAAGAAACTACGAGCAGTACTTC
CDR3 protein: CAWRSRNYEQYF

CDR3 length: 16
clone size: .
V gene: TRBV2
D gene: TRBD1
J gene: TRBJ1-5
CDR3 DNA: TGTGCCAGCAGTCTGGACAGGGGTGGCGGCAATCAGCCCCAGCATTTT
CDR3 protein: CASSLDRGGGNQPQHF

CDR3 length: 15
clone size: .
V gene: TRBV6-5
D gene: TRBD1
J gene: TRBJ1-2
CDR3 DNA: TGTGCCAGCAGTTCCTGGACAGGCGATAACTATGGCTACACCTTC
CDR3 protein: CASSSWTGDNYGYTF

CDR3 length: 16
clone size: .
V gene: TRBV5-1
D gene: .
J gene: TRBJ1-2
CDR3 DNA: TGCGCCAGCAGCCTAGGGGGGGTCGACCCGACCGGGGGCTACACCTTC
CDR3 protein: CASSLGGVDPTGGYTF

CDR3 length: 13
clone size: .
V gene: TRBV12-3/TRBV12-4
D gene: .
J gene: TRBJ1-6
CDR3 DNA: TGTGCCAGCAGTTTAGCAAGGAATTCACCCCTCCACTTT
CDR3 protein: CASSLARNSPLHF